The 8 T cell receptor beta chains in this list originate from one sample, sequenced in a study of cytomegalovirus exposure and HLA in healthy donors. The primer mix had 60 Vbeta and 13 Jbeta primers. Using immunoSEQ multiplex PCR, the repertoire was profiled, and TCRdb retains in-frame clones only, with some absent. Altogether roughly 150,000 clones are present, around 83% being singletons, with the ten largest covering about 4%. Sequenced input: PBMCs. These receptors were taken from a man aged 45-60 years in good health and CMV-seropositive.

The V call is TRBV7-6, the J call TRBJ1-2; weak D call: TRBD1 (5 bases). The CDR3 extends over 14 amino acids. V was shortened by 3 bases and J by 8 bases, with 16 bases between the two germline ends. The germline CDR1 and CDR2 sequences are SGHVS and FNYEAQ. The CDR3 protein is CASSFEPHRGGYTF. The CDR3 DNA reads TGTGCCAGCAGCTTCGAGCCCCACCGGGGGGGCTACACCTTC.

The chain uses TRBV7-9 and TRBJ2-1, with D possibly TRBD2 on 5 matching bases. CDR1 is SEHNR and CDR2 is FQNEAQ in the germline V gene (reference sequence). The V gene lost 10 bases and the J gene lost 0 bases, with 13 bases spanning the gap. The CDR3 contains 14 residues. For the CDR3, the DNA is TGTGCCATTAAGCCGGGGTACTCCTACAATGAGCAGTTCTTC. Its protein product is CAIKPGYSYNEQFF.

This chain joins TRBV2 and TRBJ2-1; D is perhaps TRBD2 (6 bases). There are 15 residues in the CDR3. From germline, CDR1 is SNHLY and CDR2 FYNNEI. The V end lost 4 bases, the J end lost 0 bases, and 10 bases lay between the germline ends. The CDR3 DNA reads TGTGCCAGCAGTGGGGGGAGGAACTCCTACAATGAGCAGTTCTTC. It is translated as CASSGGRNSYNEQFF.

The genes are TRBV28 and TRBJ1-5; D is perhaps TRBD1 (6 bases). V dropped 5 bases and J dropped 4 bases, with 18 bases sitting between them. Germline V gene lookup returns CDR1 MDHEN and CDR2 SYDVKM. This CDR3 contains 16 residues. The CDR3 loop is CASSPRPTGTNQPQHF. CDR3 sequence (DNA): TGTGCCAGCAGTCCTCGACCTACAGGGACGAATCAGCCCCAGCATTTT.

This clone was observed once. The CDR3 here is CAISGTDTGELFF. The CDR3 DNA is TGTGCCATCAGTGGAACAGACACCGGGGAGCTGTTTTTT. The V and J genes are TRBV10-3 and TRBJ2-2; no definite D call. The V end lost 4 bases, the J end lost 3 bases, and 6 bases lay between the germline ends. The CDR3 spans 13 residues. Germline V gene sequence: CDR1 ENHRY, CDR2 SYGVKD.

In its sample, this clone was seen once. The rearrangement links TRBV15 to TRBJ2-3; a weak D match, TRBD2 (6 bases). This CDR3 is 15 amino acids long. With 7 bases removed from V and 4 bases from J, the gap between germline ends came to 18 bases. CDR1 and CDR2 from the germline V gene are LNHNV and YYDKDF (reference sequence). As DNA, the CDR3 is TGTGCCACCACCCGGGGAGGAACAGGCGCAGATACGCAGTATTTT. This gives the protein CATTRGGTGADTQYF.

V and J are TRBV15 and TRBJ1-2; D gene uncertain. Looked up from germline, CDR1 is LNHNV and CDR2 is YYDKDF (reference sequence). CDR3 length: 14 residues. V lost 5 bases, J lost 4 bases, and 14 bases lay in between. CDR3 amino acids: CATSPSRGGYGYTF. The CDR3 DNA follows: TGTGCCACCAGCCCCTCGCGGGGAGGCTATGGCTACACCTTC.

For the CDR3, the DNA is TGTGCCAGCAGATCAGCAGGGATGTTCTCCTACGAGCAGTACTTC. This codes for CASRSAGMFSYEQYF. The genes are TRBV27 and TRBJ2-7, with D perhaps matching TRBD1 (5 bases). V lost 6 bases to trimming and J lost 0 bases, with 15 bases between them. CDR3 size: 15 residues. CDR1 is MNHEY, CDR2 SMNVEV, per germline (reference sequence).